This entry lists 7 T cell receptor beta chains sequenced from one sample in a study of blood T cell repertoires in COVID-19. The assay was immunoSEQ multiplex PCR, and TCRdb's table has in-frame clones only and misses some. Of under 95,000 clones in the sample, more than 70% were seen once. Sequencing was done on a sample of peripheral blood. Receptor source: a human donor with acute or convalescent COVID-19. The donor label of this sample is uncertain.

This chain uses TRBV6-5 with TRBJ1-5, with D perhaps matching TRBD1 (5 bases). From germline, CDR1 is MNHEY and CDR2 SVGAGI. The CDR3 is 14 residues long. Trimming shortened V by 2 bases and J by 5 bases, and 10 bases separated the two germline ends. CDR3 sequence (DNA): TGTGCCAGCAGTTACCGGGGGGGACATCAGCCCCAGCATTTT. It yields the protein CASSYRGGHQPQHF.

The chain uses TRBV18 and TRBJ2-3; maybe TRBD2 (5 bases). This CDR3 contains 13 residues. Trimming removed 3 bases at V and 6 bases at J, with 10 bases between. Germline values: CDR1 KGHSH, CDR2 LQKENI. The CDR3 sequence: CASSPAAADTQYF. The CDR3, as DNA: TGTGCCAGCTCACCTGCAGCGGCGGATACGCAGTATTTT.

This clone appeared once. The gene calls are TRBV10-2 and TRBJ2-3, with 7 bases identical to TRBD1. This CDR3 is built from 15 residues. The junction had 8 bases not matched to a gene; V was cut back by 8 bases and J by 0 bases. Germline values: CDR1 WSHSY, CDR2 SAAADI. CDR3 nucleotide sequence: TGCGCCAGCCGCCTCACAGGGGAGAGCACAGATACGCAGTATTTT. Encoded protein: CASRLTGESTDTQYF.

The V call is TRBV7-9, the J call TRBJ2-7; TRBD2 agrees at 8 bases. Germline lookup yields CDR1 SEHNR and CDR2 FQNEAQ (reference sequence). V shed 1 base, J shed 1 base, and the junction held 9 bases outside the gene matches. There are 17 residues in the CDR3. CDR3 DNA sequence: TGTGCCAGCAGCTTAGGGTCGGGGGGGGACGGATCCTACGAGCAGTACTTC. Protein sequence: CASSLGSGGDGSYEQYF.

The CDR3 coding sequence is TGCGCCAGCAGCCAAGAAAGGACAGGGCTAGCCAAAAACATTCAGTACTTC. This codes for CASSQERTGLAKNIQYF. The V and J genes are TRBV4-1 and TRBJ2-4; 8 bases map to TRBD1. Unmatched junction bases numbered 4, after V lost 0 bases and J lost 0 bases. This CDR3 is 17 amino acids long. Germline CDR1 reads MGHRA; CDR2 reads YSYEKL.

As regards this clone: The sample contains more than one DNA sequence encoding this CDR3. V gene TRBV28 combines with J gene TRBJ2-7, with a weak D call TRBD2 (6 bases). Germline-derived CDR1 and CDR2 are MDHEN and SYDVKM. This CDR3 spans 12 amino acids. V was clipped by 2 bases and J by 4 bases, with 6 bases between them. The CDR3 is CASSLAGYEQYF. The CDR3 nucleotides are TGTGCCAGCAGTTTAGCGGGGTACGAGCAGTACTTC.

The chain combines TRBV6-5 with TRBJ2-1, with TRBD1 as a possible D gene (6 bases). The ends were cut back, 2 bases at V and 8 bases at J, with 16 bases in the middle. The CDR3 has 15 residues. Germline values: CDR1 MNHEY, CDR2 SVGAGI. The CDR3 reads CASSYVGGPPYEQFF. As DNA, the CDR3 is TGTGCCAGCAGTTACGTTGGGGGCCCTCCCTATGAGCAGTTCTTC.